The rows below give T cell receptor beta chains drawn from one sample of a study of blood T cell repertoires in COVID-19. TCRdb's copy holds only in-frame clones and misses some; the assay was immunoSEQ multiplex PCR. In the table there are about 140,000 clones, about 76% of which are singletons. Sequenced: peripheral blood. These receptors were collected from a man older than 75 with acute or convalescent COVID-19. Each CDR3 is given with its conserved first and last residue. The D gene is left open where the match is weak. A row's size may be missing; if present it is once, few, many or a size class.

TRBV6-1	TRBJ2-3	-	TRBD2	CASSETRGGTQYF	TGTGCCAGCAGTGAAACCCGGGGGGGTACGCAGTATTTT
TRBV5-4	TRBJ2-7	-	-	CASSWKSGTPYEQYF	TGTGCCAGCAGCTGGAAATCCGGGACACCCTACGAGCAGTACTTC
TRBV5-1	TRBJ2-3	-	-	CASSLAAGRGDTQYF	TGCGCCAGCAGCTTAGCGGCAGGGCGGGGAGATACGCAGTATTTT
TRBV5-5	TRBJ1-2	few	TRBD1	CASSPTGAGGYTF	TGTGCCAGCAGCCCTACAGGGGCGGGAGGCTACACCTTC
TRBV5-4	TRBJ2-3	-	-	CASSLQGGDTQYF	TGTGCCAGCAGCTTGCAGGGAGGCGATACGCAGTATTTT
TRBV6-2/TRBV6-3	TRBJ1-2	-	TRBD1	CASSYSLTGTGKLYGYTF	TGTGCCAGCAGTTACTCCTTAACCGGGACAGGGAAGTTATATGGCTACACCTTC
TRBV11-2	TRBJ1-5	-	-	CASSLKGELPQHF	TGTGCCAGCAGCTTAAAGGGGGAATTGCCCCAGCATTTT
TRBV7-6	TRBJ2-7	once	-	CASSLAHNTGTYEQYF	TGTGCCAGCAGCTTAGCACACAATACAGGGACCTACGAGCAGTACTTC
TRBV29-1	TRBJ2-3	-	-	CSVETVGDTQYF	TGCAGCGTGGAGACAGTAGGAGATACGCAGTATTTT
TRBV7-3	TRBJ1-6	few	-	CASSLSGSVDSPLHF	TGTGCCAGCAGCTTAAGCGGGAGTGTGGATTCACCCCTCCACTTT
TRBV27	TRBJ1-1	-	-	CASQGPNTEAFF	TGTGCCAGTCAGGGGCCTAACACTGAAGCTTTCTTT
TRBV5-4	TRBJ1-2	-	TRBD1	CASSQDREDGYTF	TGTGCCAGCAGCCAGGACAGGGAAGATGGCTACACCTTC
TRBV6-6	TRBJ1-1	few	-	CASRTERNTEAFF	TGTGCCAGCAGGACGGAGCGGAACACTGAAGCTTTCTTT
TRBV9	TRBJ2-2	-	-	CASSDRLNTGELFF	TGTGCCAGCAGCGACAGGCTGAACACCGGGGAGCTGTTTTTT
TRBV19	TRBJ1-1	once	-	CASTRVTPDSGTEAFF	TGTGCCAGTACCCGCGTAACTCCTGACAGTGGCACTGAAGCTTTCTTT
TRBV24-1	TRBJ1-5	-	-	CATSEEQGNQPQHF	TGTGCCACCAGTGAGGAACAGGGCAATCAGCCCCAGCATTTT
TRBV7-2	TRBJ2-3	-	-	CASSQEQGADTQYF	TGTGCCAGCAGCCAGGAACAGGGTGCAGATACGCAGTATTTT
TRBV30	TRBJ2-6	-	-	CAWSVEVSSGANVLTF	TGTGCCTGGAGTGTCGAGGTTAGCTCTGGGGCCAACGTCCTGACTTTC
TRBV28	TRBJ2-5	-	-	CASSLDRNQETQYF	TGTGCCAGCAGTCTCGACAGGAACCAAGAGACCCAGTACTTC
TRBV12-3/TRBV12-4	TRBJ2-3	few	-	CASSLEVTDTQYF	TGTGCCAGCAGTTTGGAGGTTACAGATACGCAGTATTTT
TRBV12-3/TRBV12-4	TRBJ1-3	-	-	CASSAISGNTIYF	TGTGCCAGCAGTGCGATCTCTGGAAACACCATATATTTT
TRBV6-2/TRBV6-3	TRBJ1-5	-	-	CASSPWVGQGANQPQHF	TGTGCCAGCAGCCCTTGGGTAGGGCAAGGGGCCAATCAGCCCCAGCATTTT
TRBV5-1	TRBJ1-4	-	-	CASRGSVGVNEKLFF	TGCGCCAGCAGAGGCTCAGTCGGGGTTAATGAAAAACTGTTTTTT
TRBV6-5	TRBJ1-1	-	-	CASSTYRTLNTEAFF	TGTGCCAGCAGTACCTACAGGACGTTGAACACTGAAGCTTTCTTT
TRBV6-6	TRBJ2-5	many	-	CASSPQETQYF	TGTGCCAGCAGTCCTCAAGAGACCCAGTACTTC
TRBV7-6	TRBJ2-2	-	-	CASSLPPKGPGELFF	TGTGCCAGCAGCTTACCACCGAAGGGGCCCGGGGAGCTGTTTTTT